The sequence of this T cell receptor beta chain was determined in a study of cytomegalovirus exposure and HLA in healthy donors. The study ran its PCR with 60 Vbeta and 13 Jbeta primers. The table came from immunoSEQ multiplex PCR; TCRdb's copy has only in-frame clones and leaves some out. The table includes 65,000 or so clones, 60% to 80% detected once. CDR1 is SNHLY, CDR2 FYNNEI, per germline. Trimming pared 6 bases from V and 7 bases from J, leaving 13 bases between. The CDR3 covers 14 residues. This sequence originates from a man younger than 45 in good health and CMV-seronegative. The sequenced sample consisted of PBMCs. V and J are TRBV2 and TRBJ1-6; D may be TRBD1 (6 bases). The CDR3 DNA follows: TGTGCCAGCAGCGAGGACAGCACCAATTCACCCCTCCACTTT. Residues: CASSEDSTNSPLHF.